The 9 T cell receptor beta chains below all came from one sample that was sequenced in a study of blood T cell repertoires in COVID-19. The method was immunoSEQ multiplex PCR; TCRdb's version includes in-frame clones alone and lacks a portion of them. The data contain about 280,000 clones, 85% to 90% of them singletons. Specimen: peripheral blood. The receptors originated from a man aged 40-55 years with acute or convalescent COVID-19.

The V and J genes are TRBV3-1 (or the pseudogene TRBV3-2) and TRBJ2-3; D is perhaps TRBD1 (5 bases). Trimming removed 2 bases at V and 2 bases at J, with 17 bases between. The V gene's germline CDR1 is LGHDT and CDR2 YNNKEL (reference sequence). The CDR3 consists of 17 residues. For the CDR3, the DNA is TGTGCCAGCAGCCAAAGAACAGGCTACAACTACACAGATACGCAGTATTTT. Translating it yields CASSQRTGYNYTDTQYF.

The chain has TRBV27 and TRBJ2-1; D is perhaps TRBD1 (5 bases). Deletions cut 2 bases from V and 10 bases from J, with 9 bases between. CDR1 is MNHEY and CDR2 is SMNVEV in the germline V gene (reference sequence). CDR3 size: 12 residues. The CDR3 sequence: CASSLPSGEQFF. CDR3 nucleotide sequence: TGTGCCAGCAGTTTACCCTCAGGGGAGCAGTTCTTC.

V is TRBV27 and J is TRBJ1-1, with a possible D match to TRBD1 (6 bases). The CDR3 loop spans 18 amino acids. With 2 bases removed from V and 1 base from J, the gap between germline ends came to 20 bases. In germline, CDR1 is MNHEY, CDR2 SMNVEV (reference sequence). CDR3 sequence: CASSLPLGTKVQNTEAFF. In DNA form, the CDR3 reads TGTGCCAGCAGTTTACCCCTCGGGACAAAGGTCCAGAACACTGAAGCTTTCTTT.

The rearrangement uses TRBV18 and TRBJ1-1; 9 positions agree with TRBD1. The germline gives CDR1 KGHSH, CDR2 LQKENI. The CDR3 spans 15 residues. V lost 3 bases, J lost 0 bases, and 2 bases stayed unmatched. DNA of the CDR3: TGTGCCAGCTCACCTCGGACAGGGGTGAACACTGAAGCTTTCTTT. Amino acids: CASSPRTGVNTEAFF.

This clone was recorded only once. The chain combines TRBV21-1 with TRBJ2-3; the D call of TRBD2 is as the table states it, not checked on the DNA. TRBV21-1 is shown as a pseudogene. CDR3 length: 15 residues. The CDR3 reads CATIRSGFGTDTQYF. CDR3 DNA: TGTGCCACTATCAGGTCGGGGTTTGGCACAGATACGCAGTATTTT.

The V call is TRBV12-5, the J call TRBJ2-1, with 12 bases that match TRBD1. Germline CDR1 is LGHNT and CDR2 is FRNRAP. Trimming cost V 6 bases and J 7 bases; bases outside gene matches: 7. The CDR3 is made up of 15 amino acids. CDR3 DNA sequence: TGTGCTAGTGGCACCGGGACAGGGGGCCTAAATGAGCAGTTCTTC. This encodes CASGTGTGGLNEQFF.

The CDR3 region is CASSPWAGGGTDTQYF. CDR3 bases: TGTGCCAGCAGCCCTTGGGCGGGGGGTGGCACAGATACGCAGTATTTT. This rearrangement joins TRBV3-1 (or the pseudogene TRBV3-2) to TRBJ2-3, with 8 bases lining up with TRBD2. J gave up 1 base and V 4 bases, and 7 bases lay outside the gene matches. The CDR3 extends over 16 amino acids. Germline V gene data show CDR1 as LGHDT and CDR2 as YNNKEL (reference sequence).

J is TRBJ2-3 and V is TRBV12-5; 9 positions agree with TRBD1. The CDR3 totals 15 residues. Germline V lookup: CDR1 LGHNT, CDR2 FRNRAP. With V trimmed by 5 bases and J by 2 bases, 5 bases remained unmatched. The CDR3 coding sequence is TGTGCTAGTGGTCTGGGACAGGGTCCCACAGATACGCAGTATTTT. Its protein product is CASGLGQGPTDTQYF.

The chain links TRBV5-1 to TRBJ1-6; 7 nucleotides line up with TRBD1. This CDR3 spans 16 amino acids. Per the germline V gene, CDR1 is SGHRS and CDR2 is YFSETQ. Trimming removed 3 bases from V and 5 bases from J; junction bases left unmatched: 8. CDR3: CASSSYSGTDNSPLHF. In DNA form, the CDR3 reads TGCGCCAGCAGCTCTTACTCCGGGACAGATAATTCACCCCTCCACTTT.